The T cell receptor beta chain described here comes from a study of blood T cell repertoires in COVID-19. Study in general: Collection of acute and convalescent COVID-19 samples took place in the United States, Italy and Spain. PBMCs, B-cell-depleted T cells, or T cells provided the cDNA or gDNA that made up the material.

Source study methods: Amplifying reference gene primers gave estimates of nucleated cell counts. The protocol was immunoSEQ multiplex PCR, while the TCRdb copy is restricted to in-frame clones and leaves out a portion. The V and J calls and clone size were taken over from that table, and D and trimming were inferred from the DNA. The sample lists 200,000 to 250,000 clones, about 90% occurring once. The TCR originated in a woman between 50 and 59 years old with acute or convalescent COVID-19. Sequencing used peripheral blood.

The CDR3 DNA sequence: TGTGCCAGCAGCTCAACGGACAGCTCTGGGGCCAACGTCCTGACTTTC. Protein sequence: CASSSTDSSGANVLTF. The chain is built from TRBV5-4 and TRBJ2-6; weak D call: TRBD1 (6 bases). The V and J ends lost 3 bases and 0 bases respectively, with 10 bases between them. Germline V gene lookup returns CDR1 SGHNT and CDR2 YYREEE (reference sequence). This CDR3 contains 16 residues.